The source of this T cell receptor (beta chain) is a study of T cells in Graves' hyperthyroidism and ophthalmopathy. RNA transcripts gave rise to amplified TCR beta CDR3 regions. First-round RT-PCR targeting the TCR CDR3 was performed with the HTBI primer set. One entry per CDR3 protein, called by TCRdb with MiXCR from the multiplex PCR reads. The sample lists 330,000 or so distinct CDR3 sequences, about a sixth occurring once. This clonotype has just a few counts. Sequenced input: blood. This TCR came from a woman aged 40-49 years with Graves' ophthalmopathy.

The CDR3 spells CSASEQGGTGELFF. CDR3 in DNA: TGCAGTGCTAGTGAACAGGGCGGGACCGGGGAGCTGTTTTTT. The rearrangement joins TRBV20-1 to TRBJ2-2; possibly TRBD1 for D (6 bases). The CDR3 extends over 14 amino acids. V shed 3 bases and J shed 5 bases, with 13 bases lying between them. The germline V gene encodes CDR1 DFQATT and CDR2 SNEGSKA (reference sequence).